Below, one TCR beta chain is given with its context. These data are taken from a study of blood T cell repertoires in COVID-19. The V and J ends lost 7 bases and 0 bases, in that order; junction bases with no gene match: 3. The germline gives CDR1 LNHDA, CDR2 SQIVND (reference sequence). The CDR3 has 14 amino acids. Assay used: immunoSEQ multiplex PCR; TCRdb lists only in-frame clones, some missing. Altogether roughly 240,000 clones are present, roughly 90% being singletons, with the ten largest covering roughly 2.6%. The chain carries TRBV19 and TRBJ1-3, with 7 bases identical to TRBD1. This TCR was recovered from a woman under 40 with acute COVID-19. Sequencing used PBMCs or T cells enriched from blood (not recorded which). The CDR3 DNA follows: TGTGCCAGTACAAGGGGGCCCTCTGGAAACACCATATATTTT. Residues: CASTRGPSGNTIYF.